Sequencing of this TCR beta chain was carried out in a study of early T cells in non-severe SARS-CoV-2 infection. The germline V gene encodes CDR1 SNHLY and CDR2 FYNNEI. CDR3 length equals 13 residues. V was trimmed by 4 bases and J by 8 bases, leaving 12 bases between them. Individual cDNA molecules were tagged with unique molecular identifiers, the study reported. TCRdb reprocessed the 5' RACE reads via MiXCR and lists one record per CDR3 protein. Of under 95,000 distinct CDR3 sequences detected, 10% to 15% appear once; the ten largest clones hold around 4.5%. This clonotype appeared many times. The chain uses TRBV2 and TRBJ2-1; a weak D match, TRBD1 (5 bases). The receptor was derived from an adult who was a healthcare worker with PCR-confirmed SARS-CoV-2 infection or an uninfected control (not recorded which). The sequencing sample was made of whole blood. The CDR3 reads CASSGITGYEQFF. CDR3 sequence (DNA): TGTGCCAGCAGTGGGATTACAGGTTATGAGCAGTTCTTC.